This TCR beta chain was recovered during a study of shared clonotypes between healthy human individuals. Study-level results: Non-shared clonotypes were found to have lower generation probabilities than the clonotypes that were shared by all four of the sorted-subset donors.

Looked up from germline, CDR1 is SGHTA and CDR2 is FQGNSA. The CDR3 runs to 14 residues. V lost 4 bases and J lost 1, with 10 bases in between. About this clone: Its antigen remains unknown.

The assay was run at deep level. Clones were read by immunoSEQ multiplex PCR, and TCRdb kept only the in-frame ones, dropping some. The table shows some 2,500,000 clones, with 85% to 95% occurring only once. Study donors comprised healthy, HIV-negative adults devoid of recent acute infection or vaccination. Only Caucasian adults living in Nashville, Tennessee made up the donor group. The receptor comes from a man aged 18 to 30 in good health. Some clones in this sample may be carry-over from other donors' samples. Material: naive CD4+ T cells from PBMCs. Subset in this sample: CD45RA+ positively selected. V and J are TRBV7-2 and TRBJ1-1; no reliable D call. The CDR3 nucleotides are TGTGCCAGCAGCTCGAGGGTTCAGAACACTGAAGCTTTCTTT. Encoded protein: CASSSRVQNTEAFF. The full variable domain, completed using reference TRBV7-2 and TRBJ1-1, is GAGVSQSPSNKVTEKGKDVELRCDPISGHTALYWYRQSLGQGLEFLIYFQGNSAPDKSGLPSDRFSAERTGGSVSTLTIQRTQQEDSAVYLCASSSRVQNTEAFFGQGTRLTVV.